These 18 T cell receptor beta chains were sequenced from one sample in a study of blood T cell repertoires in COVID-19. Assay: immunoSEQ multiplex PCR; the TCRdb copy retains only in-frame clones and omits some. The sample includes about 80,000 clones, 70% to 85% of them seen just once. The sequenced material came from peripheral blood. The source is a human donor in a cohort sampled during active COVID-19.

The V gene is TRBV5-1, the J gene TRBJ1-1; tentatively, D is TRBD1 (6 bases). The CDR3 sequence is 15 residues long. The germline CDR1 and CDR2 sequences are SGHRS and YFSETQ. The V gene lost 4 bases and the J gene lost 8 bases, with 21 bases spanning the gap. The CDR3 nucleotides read TGCGCCAGCAGCCAGAAACCGACAGGAACCCAAGAAGCTTTCTTT. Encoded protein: CASSQKPTGTQEAFF. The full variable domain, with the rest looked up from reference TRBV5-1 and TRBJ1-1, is KAGVTQTPRYLIKTRGQQVTLSCSPISGHRSVSWYQQTPGQGLQFLFEYFSETQRNKGNFPGRFSGRQFSNSRSEMNVSTLELGDSALYLCASSQKPTGTQEAFFGQGTRLTVV.

CDR3 in amino acids: CASSDLGLAEETQYF. As DNA, the CDR3 is TGTGCCAGCAGTGACCTGGGACTAGCGGAGGAGACCCAGTACTTC. This chain connects TRBV2 to TRBJ2-5, with 11 positions matching TRBD2. V gave up 3 bases and J gave up 5 bases; unmatched junction bases: 5. The germline gives CDR1 SNHLY, CDR2 FYNNEI. CDR3 length: 15 amino acids.

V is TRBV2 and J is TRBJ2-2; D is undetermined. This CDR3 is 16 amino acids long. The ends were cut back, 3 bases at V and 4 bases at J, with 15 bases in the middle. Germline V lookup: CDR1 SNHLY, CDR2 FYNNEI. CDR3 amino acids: CASSEVRASGTGELFF. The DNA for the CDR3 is TGTGCCAGCAGTGAGGTGCGAGCTTCGGGCACCGGGGAGCTGTTTTTT.

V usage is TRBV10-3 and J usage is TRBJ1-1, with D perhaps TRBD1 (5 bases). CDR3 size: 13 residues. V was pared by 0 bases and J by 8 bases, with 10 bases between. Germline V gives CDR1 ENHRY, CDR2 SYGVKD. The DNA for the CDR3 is TGTGCCATCAGTGAGTCGGGGCACGACGAAGCTTTCTTT. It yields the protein CAISESGHDEAFF.

CDR3 bases: TGTGCCAGTACTTACAGGGAGGGCTATGGCTACACCTTC. This gives the protein CASTYREGYGYTF. The rearrangement uses TRBV19 and TRBJ1-2, with a weak D call TRBD1 (6 bases). V gave up 7 bases and J gave up 4 bases, with 13 bases separating them. The germline CDR1 and CDR2 sequences are LNHDA and SQIVND (reference sequence). CDR3 length: 13 amino acids.

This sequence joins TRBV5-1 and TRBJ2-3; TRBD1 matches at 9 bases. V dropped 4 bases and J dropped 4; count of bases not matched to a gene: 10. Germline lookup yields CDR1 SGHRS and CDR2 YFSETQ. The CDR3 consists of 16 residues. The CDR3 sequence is CASSPWGDREADTQYF. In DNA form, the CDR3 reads TGCGCCAGCAGCCCTTGGGGGGACAGGGAGGCAGATACGCAGTATTTT.

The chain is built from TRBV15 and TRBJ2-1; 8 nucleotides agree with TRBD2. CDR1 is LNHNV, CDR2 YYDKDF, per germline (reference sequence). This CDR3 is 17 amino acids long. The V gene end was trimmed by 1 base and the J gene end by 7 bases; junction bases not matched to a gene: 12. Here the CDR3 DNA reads TGTGCCACCAGCAGAGGGTTAGCGGGGACGCGTCGTAATGAGCAGTTCTTC. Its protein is CATSRGLAGTRRNEQFF.

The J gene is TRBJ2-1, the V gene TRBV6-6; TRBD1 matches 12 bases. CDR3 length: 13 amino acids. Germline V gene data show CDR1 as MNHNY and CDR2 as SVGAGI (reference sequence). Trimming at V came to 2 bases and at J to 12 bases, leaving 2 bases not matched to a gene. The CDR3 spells CASSYGTGGGQFF. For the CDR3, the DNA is TGTGCCAGCAGTTACGGGACAGGGGGCGGGCAGTTCTTC.

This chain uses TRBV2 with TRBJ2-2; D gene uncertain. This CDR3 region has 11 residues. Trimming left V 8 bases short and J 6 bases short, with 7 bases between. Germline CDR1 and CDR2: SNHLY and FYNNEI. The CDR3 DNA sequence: TGTGCCAGCCGAGGAGCCGGGGAGCTGTTTTTT. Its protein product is CASRGAGELFF.

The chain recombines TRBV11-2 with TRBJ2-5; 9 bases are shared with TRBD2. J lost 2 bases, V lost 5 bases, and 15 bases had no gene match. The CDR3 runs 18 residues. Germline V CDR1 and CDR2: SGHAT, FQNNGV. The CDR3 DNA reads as TGTGCCAGCAGCAAGACCGTGCGGGGGGGCCGTCAACAAGAGACCCAGTACTTC. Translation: CASSKTVRGGRQQETQYF.

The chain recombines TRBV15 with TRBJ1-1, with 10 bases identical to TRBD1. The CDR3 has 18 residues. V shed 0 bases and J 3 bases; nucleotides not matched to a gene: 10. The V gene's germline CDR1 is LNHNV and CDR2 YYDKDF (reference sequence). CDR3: CATSRDALGTGADTEAFF. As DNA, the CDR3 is TGTGCCACCAGCAGAGACGCGCTGGGGACAGGGGCGGACACTGAAGCTTTCTTT. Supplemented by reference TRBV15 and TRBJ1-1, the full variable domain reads DAMVIQNPRYQVTQFGKPVTLSCSQTLNHNVMYWYQQKSSQAPKLLFHYYDKDFNNEADTPDNFQSRRPNTSFCFLDIRSPGLGDTAMYLCATSRDALGTGADTEAFFGQGTRLTVV.

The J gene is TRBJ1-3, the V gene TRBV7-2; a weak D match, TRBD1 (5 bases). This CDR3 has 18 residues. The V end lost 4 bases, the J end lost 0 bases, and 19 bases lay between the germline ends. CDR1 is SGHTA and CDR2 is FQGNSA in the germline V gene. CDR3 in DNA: TGTGCCAGCAGCTCCTCCCCGGTGGGGCTCCTCTCTGGAAACACCATATATTTT. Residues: CASSSSPVGLLSGNTIYF.

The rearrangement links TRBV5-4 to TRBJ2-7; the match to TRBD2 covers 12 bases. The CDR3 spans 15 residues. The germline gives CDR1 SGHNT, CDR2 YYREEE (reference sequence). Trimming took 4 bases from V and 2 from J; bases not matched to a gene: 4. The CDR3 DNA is TGTGCCAGCAGCGACGCTAGCGGGGGGGCCTACGAGCAGTACTTC. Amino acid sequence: CASSDASGGAYEQYF.

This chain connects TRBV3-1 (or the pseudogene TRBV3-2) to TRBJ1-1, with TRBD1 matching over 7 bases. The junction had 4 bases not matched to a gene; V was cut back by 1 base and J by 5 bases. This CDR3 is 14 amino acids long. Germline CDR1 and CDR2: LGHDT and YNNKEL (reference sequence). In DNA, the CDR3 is TGTGCCAGCAGCCAAGTAGGGGGCAAGACTGAAGCTTTCTTT. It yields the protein CASSQVGGKTEAFF.

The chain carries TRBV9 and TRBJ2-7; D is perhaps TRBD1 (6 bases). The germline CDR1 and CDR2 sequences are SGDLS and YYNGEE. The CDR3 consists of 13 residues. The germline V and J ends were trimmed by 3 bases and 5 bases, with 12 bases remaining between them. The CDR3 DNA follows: TGTGCCAGCAGCGAGGGGGTGGCTCACGAGCAGTACTTC. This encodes CASSEGVAHEQYF.

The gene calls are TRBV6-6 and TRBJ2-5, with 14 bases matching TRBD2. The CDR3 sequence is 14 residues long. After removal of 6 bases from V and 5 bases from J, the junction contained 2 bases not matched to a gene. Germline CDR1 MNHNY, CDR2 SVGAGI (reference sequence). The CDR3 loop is CASRTSGGAETQYF. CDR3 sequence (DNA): TGTGCCAGCAGGACTAGCGGGGGGGCGGAGACCCAGTACTTC.

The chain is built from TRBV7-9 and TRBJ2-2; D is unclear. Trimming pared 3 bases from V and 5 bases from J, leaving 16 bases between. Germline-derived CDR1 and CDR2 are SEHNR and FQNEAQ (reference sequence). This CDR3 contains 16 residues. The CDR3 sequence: CASSFYLETGTGELFF. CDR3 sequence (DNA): TGTGCCAGCAGCTTCTATCTAGAGACCGGGACCGGGGAGCTGTTTTTT.

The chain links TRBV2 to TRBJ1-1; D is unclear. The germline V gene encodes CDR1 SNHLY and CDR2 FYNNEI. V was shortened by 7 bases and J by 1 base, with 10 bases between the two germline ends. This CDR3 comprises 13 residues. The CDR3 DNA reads TGTGCCAGCAAATTGGGCCGGAACACTGAAGCTTTCTTT. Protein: CASKLGRNTEAFF.